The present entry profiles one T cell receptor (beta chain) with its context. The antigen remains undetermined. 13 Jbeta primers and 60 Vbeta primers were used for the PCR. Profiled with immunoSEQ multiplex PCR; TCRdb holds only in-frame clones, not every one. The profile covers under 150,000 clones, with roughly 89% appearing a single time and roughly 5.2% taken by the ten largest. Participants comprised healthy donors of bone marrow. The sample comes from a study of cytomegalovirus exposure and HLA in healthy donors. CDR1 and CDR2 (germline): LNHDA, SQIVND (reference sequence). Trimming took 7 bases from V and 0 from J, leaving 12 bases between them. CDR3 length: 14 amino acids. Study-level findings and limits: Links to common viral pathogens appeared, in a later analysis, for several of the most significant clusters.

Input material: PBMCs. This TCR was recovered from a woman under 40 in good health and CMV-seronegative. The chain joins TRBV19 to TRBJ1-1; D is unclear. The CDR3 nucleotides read TGTGCCAGTATGGGTGGGCAGTTGAACACTGAAGCTTTCTTT. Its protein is CASMGGQLNTEAFF.